The rows below give T cell receptor beta chains drawn from one sample of a study of blood T cell repertoires in COVID-19. Repertoires were generated with immunoSEQ multiplex PCR, while TCRdb's copy carries only in-frame clones and drops some. Here the sample spans around 310,000 clones, under 90% being singletons. The sequenced sample consisted of PBMCs or T cells enriched from blood (not recorded which). These receptors were collected from a woman aged 25 to 45 who had recovered from COVID-19. Each CDR3 is given with its conserved first and last residue. The D gene is left open where the match is weak. The size field is filled for only some rows; it gives once, few, many or a size class.

J gene | V gene | clone size | D gene | CDR3 DNA | CDR3 protein
TRBJ1-1 | TRBV28 | - | - | TGTGCCAGCGACGTCACAGGTTGGAGCACTGAAGCTTTCTTT | CASDVTGWSTEAFF
TRBJ2-4 | TRBV10-2 | - | TRBD2 | TGCGCCAGCCAGGCGACTAGCGGAATGACAGCCAAAAACATTCAGTACTTC | CASQATSGMTAKNIQYF
TRBJ2-7 | TRBV3-1/TRBV3-2 | - | - | TGTGCCAGCAGCCACAGAACAGGGTTCGAGCAGTACTTC | CASSHRTGFEQYF
TRBJ1-1 | TRBV11-2 | - | TRBD1 | TGTGCCAGCAGCCTGGACAGGGTCGTCACTGAAGCTTTCTTT | CASSLDRVVTEAFF
TRBJ1-6 | TRBV7-2 | - | - | TGTGCCAGCAGCTTGGTGGGGAGAAATTCACCCCTCCACTTT | CASSLVGRNSPLHF
TRBJ2-5 | TRBV7-9 | - | - | TGTGCCAGCAGCTTAGGAGGGGGAGAGACCCAGTACTTC | CASSLGGGETQYF
TRBJ2-1 | TRBV11-2 | - | - | TGTGCCAGCAGCTCCCTACGACAGACTTACAATGAGCAGTTCTTC | CASSSLRQTYNEQFF
TRBJ2-2 | TRBV5-1 | - | - | TGCGCCAGCAGCTTGGCCGGACAACAAAACACCGGGGAGCTGTTTTTT | CASSLAGQQNTGELFF
TRBJ2-1 | TRBV7-9 | - | TRBD2 | TGTGCCAGCAGCTTAGTAGGGACTAGCTCCGATGAGCAGTTCTTC | CASSLVGTSSDEQFF
TRBJ1-4 | TRBV3-1/TRBV3-2 | - | TRBD1 | TGTGCCAGCAGCCAAGGCCGAATGGTAGGGGGCTGGGATGAAAAACTGTTTTTT | CASSQGRMVGGWDEKLFF
TRBJ2-2 | TRBV11-2 | - | TRBD2 | TGTGCCAGCAGCTTACCGCGAGCGGGAGACACCGGGGAGCTGTTTTTT | CASSLPRAGDTGELFF
TRBJ2-3 | TRBV9 | - | - | TGTGCCAGCTCGGCGGGGAGCACAGATACGCAGTATTTT | CASSAGSTDTQYF
TRBJ1-3 | TRBV6-5 | - | - | TGTGCCAGCAGTTACTGGCAGGTCTTCTCTGGAAACACCATATATTTT | CASSYWQVFSGNTIYF
TRBJ2-7 | TRBV20-1 | - | - | TGCAGTGCTAGTCTCACCGGGACTTACTACGAGCAGTACTTC | CSASLTGTYYEQYF
TRBJ1-5 | TRBV19 | - | TRBD1 | TGTGCCAGTAGTATAGGCGGACAGGGGGATCATCAGCCCCAGCATTTT | CASSIGGQGDHQPQHF
TRBJ1-5 | TRBV6-2/TRBV6-3 | - | TRBD1 | TGTGCCAGCAGCGGACAGGGATGGAATCAGCCCCAGCATTTT | CASSGQGWNQPQHF
TRBJ1-4 | TRBV29-1 | - | TRBD1 | TGCAGCGTAGCCACAGGGGGCGAAAATGAAAAACTGTTTTTT | CSVATGGENEKLFF
TRBJ2-5 | TRBV5-4 | - | TRBD2 | TGTGCCAGCAGCCCTAGCGGGAGGGAGACCCAGTACTTC | CASSPSGRETQYF
TRBJ1-1 | TRBV19 | - | TRBD1 | TGTGCCAGTAGTCTGGGACAGGGGGTCACTGAAGCTTTCTTT | CASSLGQGVTEAFF
TRBJ2-7 | TRBV6-5 | - | TRBD1 | TGTGCCAGCAGTTACCGGGGACAGCCGAGCTCCTACGAGCAGTACTTC | CASSYRGQPSSYEQYF
TRBJ2-1 | TRBV5-1 | - | - | TGCGCCAGCAGCTTGGAGGACGGGGGAGACTACAATGAGCAGTTCTTC | CASSLEDGGDYNEQFF
TRBJ1-6 | TRBV2 | once | - | TGTGCCAGCAGGAGGAGGGTGGCCTCTAATTCACCCCTCCACTTT | CASRRRVASNSPLHF
TRBJ2-3 | TRBV19 | - | - | TGTGCCAGTAGTGACAGTAGTGTAGCAGATACGCAGTATTTT | CASSDSSVADTQYF
TRBJ2-1 | TRBV29-1 | - | TRBD2 | TGCAGCGTTGAAGATCCTAGCGGGTACTACAATGAGCAGTTCTTC | CSVEDPSGYYNEQFF
TRBJ1-6 | TRBV13 | once | - | TGTGCCAGCGGGCAATCTAATTCACCCCTCCACTTT | CASGQSNSPLHF
TRBJ2-5 | TRBV6-5 | - | TRBD1 | TGTGCCAGCAGGGACAGGGGGCGAGGAGAGACCCAGTACTTC | CASRDRGRGETQYF
TRBJ2-3 | TRBV7-2 | - | TRBD2 | TGTGCCAGCAGCGACGCCCGTTCTAGCGGGTTCACAGATACGCAGTATTTT | CASSDARSSGFTDTQYF
TRBJ1-6 | TRBV6-1 | - | - | TGTGCCAGCAGTGAAGGGCCAACCAGCTCCTATAATTCACCCCTCCACTTT | CASSEGPTSSYNSPLHF
TRBJ1-4 | TRBV19 | - | - | TGTGCCAGTAGTACAAGGACCGGGATCAATGAAAAACTGTTTTTT | CASSTRTGINEKLFF
TRBJ2-2 | TRBV4-1 | - | - | TGCGCCAGCAGCCAAGTCCCACCAGCCTCACAGGGGGGGGCCGCCGGGGAGCTGTTTTTT | CASSQVPPASQGGAAGELFF
TRBJ2-2 | TRBV4-1 | - | - | TGCGCCAGCAGCCAATTTATGGGGGCAGTGAACACCGGGGAGCTGTTTTTT | CASSQFMGAVNTGELFF
TRBJ2-1 | TRBV19 | - | - | TGTGCCAGTAGTATAGGTGAGGGCTCCTACAATGAGCAGTTCTTC | CASSIGEGSYNEQFF
TRBJ1-2 | TRBV11-2 | - | - | TGTGCCAGCTCTATCGGGGGTGGGGGCTATGGCTACACCTTC | CASSIGGGGYGYTF
TRBJ2-7 | TRBV14 | - | - | TGTGCCAGCAGCCAAGTACTATTGCCCTACGAGCAGTACTTC | CASSQVLLPYEQYF
TRBJ2-3 | TRBV19 | - | TRBD2 | TGTGCCAGCACTCCAAAGCGGGAGGGCCGAGATACGCAGTATTTT | CASTPKREGRDTQYF
TRBJ2-2 | TRBV9 | - | TRBD2 | TGTGCCAGCAGCGTAGAGGCTAGCGGGCCCGGGGAGCTGTTTTTT | CASSVEASGPGELFF
TRBJ2-7 | TRBV19 | - | TRBD1 | TGTGCCAGTAGTGACACAGGGGTCTTCGAGCAGTACTTC | CASSDTGVFEQYF